This T cell receptor (beta chain) emerged from a study of OX40 agonist ivuxolimab in advanced cancers. Study summary: Patients assigned to dose escalation were diagnosed with hepatocellular carcinoma, melanoma, renal cell or head and neck cancer. Three patients, one with hepatocellular carcinoma and two with cutaneous melanoma, responded partially.

It was autoimmune disease history or systemic immunosuppression that excluded patients. Study findings and constraints: The mean number of expanded clones was higher in CD8+ T cells than in CD4+.

Profiling relied on immunoSEQ multiplex PCR, and the TCRdb table lists in-frame clones only, not all of them. Altogether roughly 14,000 clones are present, under 80% being singletons, with the ten largest covering approximately 29%. This clone was counted only a few times. Its antigen is unknown. The receptor was derived from an adult with an advanced solid tumor such as melanoma, head and neck, liver or kidney cancer. The input for sequencing was CD4+ or CD8+ T cells sorted from blood, taken in a trial of the OX40 agonist ivuxolimab.

In DNA form, the CDR3 reads TGTGCCAGCAGCTTGCCAAGGGGGGGAGAAAGGACCGGGGAGCTGTTTTTT. Protein sequence: CASSLPRGGERTGELFF. This rearrangement joins TRBV5-8 to TRBJ2-2; weak D call: TRBD2 (7 bases). The CDR3 length is 17 residues. Trimming pared 1 base from V and 5 bases from J, leaving 18 bases between. Germline V CDR1 and CDR2: SGHTS, YDEGEE.